Given below is one T cell receptor beta chain in context. V lost 2 bases to trimming and J lost 5 bases, with 10 bases between them. Germline CDR1 reads MNHEY; CDR2 reads SVGEGT. The CDR3 consists of 15 residues. TCRdb keeps only in-frame clones here, not all; method: immunoSEQ multiplex PCR. The table includes over 250,000 clones, 83% detected once. These data are taken from a study of blood T cell repertoires in COVID-19. The sample comprised peripheral blood. The chain links TRBV6-2 or TRBV6-3 to TRBJ1-6; D not resolved. The sequence came from a woman between 50 and 59 years old who had recovered from COVID-19. CDR3 sequence (DNA): TGTGCCAGCAGTTACCTGCGGCAGAATAATTCACCCCTCCACTTT. Translation: CASSYLRQNNSPLHF.